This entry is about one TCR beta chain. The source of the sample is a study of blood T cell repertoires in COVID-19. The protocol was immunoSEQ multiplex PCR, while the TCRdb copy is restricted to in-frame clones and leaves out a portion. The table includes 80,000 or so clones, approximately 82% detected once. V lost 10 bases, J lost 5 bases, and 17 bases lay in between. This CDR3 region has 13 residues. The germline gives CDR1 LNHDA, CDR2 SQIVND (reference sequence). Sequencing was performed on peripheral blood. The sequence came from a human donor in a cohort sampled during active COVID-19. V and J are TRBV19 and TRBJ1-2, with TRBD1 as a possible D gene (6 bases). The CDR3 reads CATGAGGAYGYTF. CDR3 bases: TGTGCCACAGGGGCTGGCGGCGCTTATGGCTACACCTTC.